This T cell receptor (beta chain) was captured in a study of blood T cell repertoires in COVID-19. The CDR3 is 15 residues long. Germline CDR1 is ENHRY and CDR2 is SYGVKD. Trimming at V came to 2 bases and at J to 7 bases, leaving 5 bases not matched to a gene. This clone was seen a few times. Original handling: Reference gene primer amplification yielded estimated nucleated cell counts. Method: immunoSEQ multiplex PCR; TCRdb's copy keeps in-frame clones and lacks some. That table supplies the V and J calls and clone size; D and trimming were determined from the DNA. Found here are 200,000 to 300,000 clones, approximately 83% of them singletons; the top ten hold more than 5.5%.

This TCR was recovered from a human donor in a cohort sampled during active COVID-19. This chain connects TRBV10-3 to TRBJ2-7; 13 bases line up with TRBD2. Sequenced input: peripheral blood. The CDR3 DNA reads TGTGCCATCAGTGAGGGGACTAGCGGGACGACAGAGCAGTACTTC. Its protein is CAISEGTSGTTEQYF.